This T cell receptor (beta chain) was captured by sequencing in a study of CD8 T cells in ankylosing spondylitis. General study results and limits: Disease-linked clones were found to be CD8+ and relatively rare in peripheral blood. Disease-linked clones reportedly showed significant enrichment in matched ankylosing spondylitis synovial fluid. Ankylosing spondylitis blood appeared to be characterized by a TCR beta motif of 8 or 9 highly homologous variants.

TCRdb redid the calling of the 5' RACE reads with MiXCR, one entry per CDR3 protein. The sample yields 650,000 to 800,000 distinct CDR3 sequences, under 20% seen once. As to this clonotype: The target antigen is unknown.

Trimming at V came to 4 bases and at J to 2 bases, leaving 10 bases not matched to a gene. Germline CDR1 is SGHVS and CDR2 is FQNEAQ. The CDR3 loop spans 18 amino acids. This chain joins TRBV7-8 and TRBJ2-2, with 10 bases matching TRBD2. The TCR was taken from a male donor with ankylosing spondylitis. Sequencing was done on a sample of blood, either unsorted or a sorted T cell fraction (not recorded which). Here the CDR3 reads CASSYPSASGGNTGELFF. CDR3 bases: TGTGCCAGCAGCTACCCCTCGGCTAGCGGGGGTAACACCGGGGAGCTGTTTTTT.